A single T cell receptor (beta chain) is shown here with its context. The antigen is not known. The study ran its PCR with 60 Vbeta and 13 Jbeta primers. Measured with immunoSEQ multiplex PCR; TCRdb has only the in-frame clones, and not every one. The profile covers more than 150,000 clones, with 80% appearing a single time and 1.3% to 1.5% taken by the ten largest. This record comes from a study of cytomegalovirus exposure and HLA in healthy donors. The CDR3 loop spans 15 amino acids. The trim removed 0 bases at V and 8 bases at J, leaving 5 bases unmatched. The germline gives CDR1 SGHRS, CDR2 YFSETQ. Study results and limitations: Immune exposure was documented only through CMV serostatus. Later on, analysis showed that most CMV-associated TCR beta chains appeared to be HLA-restricted. It was reported that TCR beta sequences correctly inferred the HLA-A and HLA-B alleles for most subjects. A later analysis reported that several of the most significant clusters appeared to be linked to common viral pathogens, among them Epstein-Barr virus.

The rearrangement joins TRBV5-1 to TRBJ1-2; 12 bases line up with TRBD1. This clonotype originated in a girl between 5 and 17 years old in good health and CMV-seropositive. Sequenced: PBMCs. The CDR3 spells CASSLAGQGAGGYTF. CDR3 coding DNA: TGCGCCAGCAGCTTGGCGGGACAGGGGGCTGGCGGCTACACCTTC.